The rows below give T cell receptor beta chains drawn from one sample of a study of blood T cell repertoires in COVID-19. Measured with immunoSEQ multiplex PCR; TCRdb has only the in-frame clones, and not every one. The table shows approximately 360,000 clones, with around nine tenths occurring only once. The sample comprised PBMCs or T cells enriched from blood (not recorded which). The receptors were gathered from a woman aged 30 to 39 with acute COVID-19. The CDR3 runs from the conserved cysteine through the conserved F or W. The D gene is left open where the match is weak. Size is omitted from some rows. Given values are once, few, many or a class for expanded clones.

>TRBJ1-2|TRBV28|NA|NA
CASSLNGGGYYGYTF
TGTGCCAGCAGTTTAAATGGTGGGGGGTACTATGGCTACACCTTC
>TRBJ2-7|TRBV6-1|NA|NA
CASSESGRGGEQYF
TGTGCCAGCAGTGAATCTGGGCGGGGTGGGGAGCAGTACTTC
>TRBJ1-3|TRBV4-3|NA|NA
CASSQDSGSSGNTIYF
TGCGCCAGCAGCCAAGATTCGGGAAGCTCTGGAAACACCATATATTTT
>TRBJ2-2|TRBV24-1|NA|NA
CATSDIQGPGELFF
TGTGCCACCAGTGATATTCAGGGGCCCGGGGAGCTGTTTTTT
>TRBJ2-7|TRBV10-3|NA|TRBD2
CAISEGRGPYEQYF
TGTGCCATCAGTGAGGGGAGGGGCCCCTACGAGCAGTACTTC
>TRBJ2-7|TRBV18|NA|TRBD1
CASSPGTEFYEQYF
TGTGCCAGCTCACCCGGGACAGAGTTCTACGAGCAGTACTTC
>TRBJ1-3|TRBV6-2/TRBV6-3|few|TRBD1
CASSYPAGQASGNTIYF
TGTGCCAGCAGTTACCCAGCCGGACAGGCCTCAGGAAACACCATATATTTT
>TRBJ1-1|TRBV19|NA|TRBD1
CASRQTGGMTEAFF
TGTGCCAGTCGGCAAACAGGGGGCATGACTGAAGCTTTCTTT
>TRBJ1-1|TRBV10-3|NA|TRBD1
CAISETTGTGNTEAFF
TGTGCCATCAGTGAGACGACCGGGACAGGGAACACTGAAGCTTTCTTT
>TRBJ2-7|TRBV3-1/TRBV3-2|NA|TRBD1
CASSQVQGAGEQYF
TGTGCCAGCAGCCAAGTACAGGGGGCCGGGGAGCAGTACTTC
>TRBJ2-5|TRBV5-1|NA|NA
CASSSTGFQETQYF
TGCGCCAGCAGCTCTACAGGGTTCCAAGAGACCCAGTACTTC
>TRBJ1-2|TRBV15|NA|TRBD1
CATSRGTGDGYTF
TGTGCCACCAGCAGAGGGACAGGCGATGGCTACACCTTC
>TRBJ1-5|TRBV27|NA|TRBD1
CASGTGGGSSNQPQHF
TGTGCCAGCGGGACAGGGGGTGGGAGTAGCAATCAGCCCCAGCATTTT
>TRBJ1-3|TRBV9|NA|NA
CASSPHGQQKFLSGNTIYF
TGTGCCAGCAGCCCCCATGGACAGCAGAAATTTCTCTCTGGAAACACCATATATTTT
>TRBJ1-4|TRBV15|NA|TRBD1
CATSRDRTGGEKLFF
TGTGCCACCAGCAGAGATCGGACAGGCGGGGAAAAACTGTTTTTT
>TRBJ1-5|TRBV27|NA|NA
CASSLQYNQPQHF
TGTGCCAGCAGTCTACAGTACAATCAGCCCCAGCATTTT
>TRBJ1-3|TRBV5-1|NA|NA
CASSLSSLSGNTIYF
TGCGCCAGCAGCTTGTCTAGTTTATCTGGAAACACCATATATTTT
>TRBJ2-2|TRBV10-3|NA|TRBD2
CAIRLSGGGVFPGELFF
TGTGCCATCCGGCTTTCGGGCGGGGGGGTTTTCCCCGGGGAGCTGTTTTTT
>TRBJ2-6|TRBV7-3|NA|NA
CASSSDNSGANVLTF
TGTGCCAGCAGCTCAGACAACTCTGGGGCCAACGTCCTGACTTTC
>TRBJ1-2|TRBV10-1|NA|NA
CASSEWAGSSYGYTF
TGCGCCAGCAGTGAGTGGGCAGGGTCCAGCTATGGCTACACCTTC
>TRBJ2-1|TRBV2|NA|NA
CASSEVEGTEGAEQFF
TGTGCCAGCAGTGAAGTAGAGGGCACCGAGGGCGCTGAGCAGTTCTTC
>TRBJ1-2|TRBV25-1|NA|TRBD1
CASSGWTGKMGYTF
TGTGCCAGCAGTGGCTGGACAGGGAAGATGGGCTACACCTTC
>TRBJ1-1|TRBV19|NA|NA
CASRGGERSTEAFF
TGTGCCAGTCGAGGGGGGGAGAGAAGTACTGAAGCTTTCTTT
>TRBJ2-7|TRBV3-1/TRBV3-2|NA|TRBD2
CASSQNGGGEQYF
TGTGCCAGCAGCCAAAATGGCGGGGGGGAGCAGTACTTC
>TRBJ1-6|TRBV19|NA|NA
CASSMTTRNSPLHF
TGTGCCAGTAGTATGACAACCAGGAATTCACCCCTCCACTTT
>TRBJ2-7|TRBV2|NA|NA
CASSEARGSYEQYF
TGTGCCAGCAGTGAAGCGAGAGGCTCCTACGAGCAGTACTTC
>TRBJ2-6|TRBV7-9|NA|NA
CASSPTERSGANVLTF
TGTGCCAGCAGCCCGACAGAGCGCTCTGGGGCCAACGTCCTGACTTTC
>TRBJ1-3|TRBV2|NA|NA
CATNTPGEVVGNTIYF
TGTGCCACCAATACTCCGGGGGAAGTCGTAGGAAACACCATATATTTT
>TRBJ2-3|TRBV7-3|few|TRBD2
CASSPGWRGATDTQYF
TGTGCCAGCAGCCCAGGCTGGCGGGGGGCCACAGATACGCAGTATTTT
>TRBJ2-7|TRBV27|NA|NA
CASSVMSGSEQYF
TGTGCCAGCAGTGTAATGTCCGGGTCCGAGCAGTACTTC
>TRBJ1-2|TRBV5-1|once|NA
CASTDSGVGYGYTF
TGCGCCAGCACCGATTCTGGAGTCGGCTATGGCTACACCTTC
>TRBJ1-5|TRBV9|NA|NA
CASSGGDSGNQPQHF
TGTGCCAGCAGCGGGGGGGATAGTGGCAATCAGCCCCAGCATTTT
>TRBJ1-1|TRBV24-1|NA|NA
CATSDSLSVTEAFF
TGTGCCACCAGTGATAGTCTGTCGGTCACTGAAGCTTTCTTT
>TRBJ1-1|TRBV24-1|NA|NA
CATRGGFSGTEAFF
TGTGCCACCAGGGGAGGATTTAGTGGCACTGAAGCTTTCTTT
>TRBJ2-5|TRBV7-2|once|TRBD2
CASSLVTSGGARETQYF
TGTGCCAGCAGCTTAGTGACTAGCGGGGGGGCACGAGAGACCCAGTACTTC
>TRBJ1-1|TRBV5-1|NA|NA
CASSLVQGMNTEAFF
TGCGCCAGCAGCTTAGTACAGGGTATGAACACTGAAGCTTTCTTT
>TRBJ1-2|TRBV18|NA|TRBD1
CASSLEGAYGYTF
TGTGCCAGCTCACTGGAGGGGGCCTATGGCTACACCTTC
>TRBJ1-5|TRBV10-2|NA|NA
CASGDSNQPQHF
TGCGCCAGCGGAGATAGCAATCAGCCCCAGCATTTT
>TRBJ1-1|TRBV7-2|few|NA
CASSSQLSEAFF
TGTGCCAGCAGCTCCCAATTGAGTGAAGCTTTCTTT
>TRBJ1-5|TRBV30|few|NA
CAWSVRRRDGQPQHF
TGTGCCTGGAGTGTACGTCGGAGGGATGGACAGCCCCAGCATTTT
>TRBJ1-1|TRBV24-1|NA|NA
CATSDSTGPVTNTEAFF
TGTGCCACCAGTGATTCTACAGGGCCCGTTACGAACACTGAAGCTTTCTTT
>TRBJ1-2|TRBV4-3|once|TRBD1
CASSQLGTVGYTF
TGCGCCAGCAGCCAACTCGGGACAGTTGGCTACACCTTC
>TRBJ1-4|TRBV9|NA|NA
CASSVVGRGASATNEKLFF
TGTGCCAGCAGCGTAGTGGGTCGGGGGGCGAGCGCAACTAATGAAAAACTGTTTTTT
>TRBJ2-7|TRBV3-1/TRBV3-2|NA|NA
CASSSSSYEQYF
TGTGCCAGCAGCTCGAGCTCCTACGAGCAGTACTTC
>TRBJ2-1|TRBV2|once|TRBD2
CASSDQRGVTEQFF
TGTGCCAGCAGTGACCAGCGGGGGGTCACTGAGCAGTTCTTC
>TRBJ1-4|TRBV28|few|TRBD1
CASSPLQGAAEKLFF
TGTGCCAGCAGTCCCCTACAGGGGGCTGCGGAAAAACTGTTTTTT
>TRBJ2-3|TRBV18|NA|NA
CASSPPGVPDTQYF
TGTGCCAGCTCACCACCAGGGGTCCCAGATACGCAGTATTTT
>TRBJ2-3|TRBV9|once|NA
CASSAKEDTQYF
TGTGCCAGCAGTGCTAAGGAGGATACGCAGTATTTT
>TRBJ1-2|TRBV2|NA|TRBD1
CASSGGQGARGYTF
TGTGCCAGCAGTGGAGGGCAGGGGGCGCGAGGCTACACCTTC
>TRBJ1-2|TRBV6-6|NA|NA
CASRPEGSAGYTF
TGTGCCAGCAGGCCGGAGGGATCAGCTGGCTACACCTTC
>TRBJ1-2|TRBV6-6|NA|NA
CASSYLHGYTF
TGTGCCAGCAGTTACCTCCATGGCTACACCTTC
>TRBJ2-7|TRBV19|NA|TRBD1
CASSIPGTGYYEQYF
TGTGCCAGTAGTATTCCTGGGACAGGGTATTACGAGCAGTACTTC
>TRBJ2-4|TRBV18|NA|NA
CASSPLNTPSLNIQYF
TGTGCCAGCTCACCACTTAATACACCTTCCTTGAACATTCAGTACTTC
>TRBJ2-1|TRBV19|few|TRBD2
CASSLAGGEYNEQFF
TGTGCCAGTAGTCTAGCGGGGGGCGAATACAATGAGCAGTTCTTC
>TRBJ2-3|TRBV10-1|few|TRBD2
CASSDSGASTDTQYF
TGCGCCAGCAGTGACAGCGGGGCCTCCACAGATACGCAGTATTTT
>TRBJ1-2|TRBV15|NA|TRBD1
CATSFTSGGWYGYTF
TGTGCCACCAGCTTTACCTCAGGGGGCTGGTATGGCTACACCTTC